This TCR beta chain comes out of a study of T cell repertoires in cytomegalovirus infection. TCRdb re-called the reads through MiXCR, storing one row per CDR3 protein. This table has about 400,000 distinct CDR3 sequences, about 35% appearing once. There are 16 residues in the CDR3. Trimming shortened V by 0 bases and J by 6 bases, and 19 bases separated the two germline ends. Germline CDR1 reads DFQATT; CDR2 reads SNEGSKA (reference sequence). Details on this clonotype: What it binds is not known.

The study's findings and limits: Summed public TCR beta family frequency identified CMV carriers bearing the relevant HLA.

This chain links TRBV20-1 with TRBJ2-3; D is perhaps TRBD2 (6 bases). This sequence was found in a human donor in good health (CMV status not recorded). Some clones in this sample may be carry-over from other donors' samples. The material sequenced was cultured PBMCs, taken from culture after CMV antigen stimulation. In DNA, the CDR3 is TGCAGTGCTAGAGATCTTGGCGGGACTCATGCGGATACGCAGTATTTT. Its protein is CSARDLGGTHADTQYF.